The clone carrying this T cell receptor (beta chain) was picked up many times. Its antigen remains unidentified. The data belong to a study of blood T cells in healthy people across ages. General study findings and limits: The percentage of naive T cells correlated strongly with TCR beta diversity. The unknown donor CMV status may have confounded expanded clonotype changes.

Primed by a sample-barcoded 5' primer and a J-beta primer mix, a second PCR proceeded for about 7 to 11 cycles. TCRdb itself ran the 5' RACE reads through MiXCR, one entry per CDR3 protein. The sample records 600,000 to 800,000 distinct CDR3 sequences, 45% to 60% being singletons. Healthy individuals of Caucasian origin from Russia, aged roughly 6 to 95, served as donors. Isolated PBMCs totaled at least 7 million in each sample. This TCR was sampled from an elderly woman in good health. Sequencing was performed on blood.

The CDR3 region is CATTLIAKNIQYF. In nucleotides, the CDR3 is TGTGCCACCACTTTGATAGCCAAAAACATTCAGTACTTC. The V gene is TRBV15, the J gene TRBJ2-4, with D hard to call. There are 13 residues in the CDR3. Germline CDR1 LNHNV, CDR2 YYDKDF (reference sequence). Trimming took 7 bases from V and 0 from J, leaving 7 bases between them.